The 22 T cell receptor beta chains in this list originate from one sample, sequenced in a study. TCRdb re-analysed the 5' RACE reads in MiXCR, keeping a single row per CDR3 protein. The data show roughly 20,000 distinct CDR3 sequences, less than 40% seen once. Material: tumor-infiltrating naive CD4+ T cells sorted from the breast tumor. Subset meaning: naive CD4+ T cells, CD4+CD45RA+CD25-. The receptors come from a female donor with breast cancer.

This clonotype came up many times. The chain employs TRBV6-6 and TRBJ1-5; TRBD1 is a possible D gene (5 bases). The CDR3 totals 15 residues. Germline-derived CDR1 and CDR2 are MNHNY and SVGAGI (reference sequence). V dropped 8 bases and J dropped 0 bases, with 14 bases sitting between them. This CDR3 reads CASRGGAYSNQPQHF. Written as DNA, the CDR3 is TGTGCCAGCCGGGGCGGGGCTTATAGCAATCAGCCCCAGCATTTT.

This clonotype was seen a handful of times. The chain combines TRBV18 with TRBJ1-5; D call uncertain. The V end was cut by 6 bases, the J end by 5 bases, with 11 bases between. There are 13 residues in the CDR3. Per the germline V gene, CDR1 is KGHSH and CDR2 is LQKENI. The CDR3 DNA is TGTGCCAGCTCTCCCAGGAGGGATCAGCCCCAGCATTTT. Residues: CASSPRRDQPQHF.

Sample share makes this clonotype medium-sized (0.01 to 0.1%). The CDR3 DNA reads as TGTGCCAGCAGTAGGGTCTTCGGGAGCTACAATGAGCAGTTCTTC. It yields the protein CASSRVFGSYNEQFF. The chain is built from TRBV6-1 and TRBJ2-1; perhaps TRBD2 as D (6 bases). CDR1 and CDR2 (germline): MNHNS, SASEGT. This CDR3 spans 15 amino acids. V was cut by 5 bases and J by 3 bases, with 14 bases left in between.

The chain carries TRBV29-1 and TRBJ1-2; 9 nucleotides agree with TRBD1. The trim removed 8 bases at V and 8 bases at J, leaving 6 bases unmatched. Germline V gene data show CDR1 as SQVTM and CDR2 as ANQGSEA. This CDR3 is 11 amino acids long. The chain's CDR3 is CSIRTGEGYTF. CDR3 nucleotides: TGCAGCATTCGGACAGGGGAAGGCTACACCTTC.

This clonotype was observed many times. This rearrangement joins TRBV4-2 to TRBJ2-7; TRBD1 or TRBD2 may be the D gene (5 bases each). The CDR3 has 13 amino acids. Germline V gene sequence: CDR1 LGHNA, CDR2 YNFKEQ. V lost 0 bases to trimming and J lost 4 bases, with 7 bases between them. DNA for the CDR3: TGTGCCAGCAGCCAAGATGGGGGTTACGAGCAGTACTTC. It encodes CASSQDGGYEQYF.

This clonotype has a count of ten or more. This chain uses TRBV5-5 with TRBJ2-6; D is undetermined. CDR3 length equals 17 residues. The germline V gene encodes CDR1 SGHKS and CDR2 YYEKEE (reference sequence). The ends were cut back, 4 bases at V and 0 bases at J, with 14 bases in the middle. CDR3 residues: CASSPHTTSSGANVLTF. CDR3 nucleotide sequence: TGTGCCAGCAGCCCTCACACCACCAGCTCTGGGGCCAACGTCCTGACTTTC.

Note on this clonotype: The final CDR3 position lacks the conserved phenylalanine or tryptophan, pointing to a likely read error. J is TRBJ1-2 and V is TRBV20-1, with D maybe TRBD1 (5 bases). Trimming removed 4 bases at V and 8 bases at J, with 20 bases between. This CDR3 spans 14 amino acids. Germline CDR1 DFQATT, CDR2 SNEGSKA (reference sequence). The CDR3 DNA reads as TGCAGTGCTACCCAACGCGGGGGTAGTGGCGGCTACACCCTC. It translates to CSATQRGGSGGYTL.

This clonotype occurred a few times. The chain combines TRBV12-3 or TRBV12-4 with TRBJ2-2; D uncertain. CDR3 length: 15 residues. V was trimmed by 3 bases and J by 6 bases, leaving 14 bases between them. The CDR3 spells CASSFVAPFSGELFF. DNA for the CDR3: TGTGCCAGCAGTTTCGTGGCTCCTTTTTCCGGGGAGCTGTTTTTT.

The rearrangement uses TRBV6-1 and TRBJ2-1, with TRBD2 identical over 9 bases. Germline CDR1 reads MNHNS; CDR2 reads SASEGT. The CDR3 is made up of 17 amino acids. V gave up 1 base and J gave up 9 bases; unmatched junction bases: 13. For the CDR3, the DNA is TGTGCCAGCAGTGAAGATTTTAGCGGGAGAGAGGTCCGTGAGCAGTTCTTC. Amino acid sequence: CASSEDFSGREVREQFF.

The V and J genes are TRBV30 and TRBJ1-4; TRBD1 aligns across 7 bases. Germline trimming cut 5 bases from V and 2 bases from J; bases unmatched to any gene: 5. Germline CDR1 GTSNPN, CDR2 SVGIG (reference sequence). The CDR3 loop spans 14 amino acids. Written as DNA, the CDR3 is TGTGCCTGGGGGGCGACAGGGACTAATGAAAAACTGTTTTTT. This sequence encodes CAWGATGTNEKLFF.

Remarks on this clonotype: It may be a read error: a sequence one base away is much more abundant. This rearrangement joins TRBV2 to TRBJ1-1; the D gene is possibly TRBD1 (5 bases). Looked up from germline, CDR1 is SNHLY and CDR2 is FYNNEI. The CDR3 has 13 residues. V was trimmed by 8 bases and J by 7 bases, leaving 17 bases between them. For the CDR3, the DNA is TGTGCCAGCCAGGGCCCCTCACAGGATGAAGCTTTCTTT. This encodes CASQGPSQDEAFF. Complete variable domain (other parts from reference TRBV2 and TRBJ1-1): EPEVTQTPSHQVTQMGQEVILRCVPISNHLYFYWYRQILGQKVEFLVSFYNNEISEKSEIFDDQFSVERPDGSNFTLKIRSTKLEDSAMYFCASQGPSQDEAFFGQGTRLTVV.

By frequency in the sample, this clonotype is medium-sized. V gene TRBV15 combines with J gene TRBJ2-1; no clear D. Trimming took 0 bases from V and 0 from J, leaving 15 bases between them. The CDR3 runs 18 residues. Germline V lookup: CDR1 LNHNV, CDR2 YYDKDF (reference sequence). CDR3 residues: CATSRDRARWRSYNEQFF. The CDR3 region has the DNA TGTGCCACCAGCAGAGATCGGGCCCGGTGGCGCTCCTACAATGAGCAGTTCTTC. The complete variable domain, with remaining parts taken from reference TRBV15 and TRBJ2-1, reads DAMVIQNPRYQVTQFGKPVTLSCSQTLNHNVMYWYQQKSSQAPKLLFHYYDKDFNNEADTPDNFQSRRPNTSFCFLDIRSPGLGDTAMYLCATSRDRARWRSYNEQFFGPGTRLTVL.

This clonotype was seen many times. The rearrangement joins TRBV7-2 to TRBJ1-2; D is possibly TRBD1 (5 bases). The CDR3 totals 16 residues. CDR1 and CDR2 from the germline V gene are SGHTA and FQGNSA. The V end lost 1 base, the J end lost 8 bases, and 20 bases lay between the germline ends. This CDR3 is CASSLGSGIFVVGYTF. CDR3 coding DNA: TGTGCCAGCAGCTTAGGGTCAGGGATATTTGTAGTGGGCTACACCTTC. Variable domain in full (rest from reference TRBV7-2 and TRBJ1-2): GAGVSQSPSNKVTEKGKDVELRCDPISGHTALYWYRQSLGQGLEFLIYFQGNSAPDKSGLPSDRFSAERTGGSVSTLTIQRTQQEDSAVYLCASSLGSGIFVVGYTFGSGTRLTVV.

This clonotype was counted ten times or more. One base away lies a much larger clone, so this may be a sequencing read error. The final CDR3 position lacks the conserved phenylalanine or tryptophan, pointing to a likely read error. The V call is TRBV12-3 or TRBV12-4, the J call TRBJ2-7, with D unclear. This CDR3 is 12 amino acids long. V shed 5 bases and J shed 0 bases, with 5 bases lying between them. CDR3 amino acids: CASSGDSYEQYS. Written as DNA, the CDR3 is TGTGCCAGCAGTGGGGACTCCTACGAGCAGTACTCC.

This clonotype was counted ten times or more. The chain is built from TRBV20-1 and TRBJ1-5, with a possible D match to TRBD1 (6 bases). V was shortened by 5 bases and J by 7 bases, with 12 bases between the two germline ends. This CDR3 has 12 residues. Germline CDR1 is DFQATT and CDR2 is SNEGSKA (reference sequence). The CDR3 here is CSAYRGGQPQHF. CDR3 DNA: TGCAGTGCTTATAGGGGGGGCCAGCCCCAGCATTTT.

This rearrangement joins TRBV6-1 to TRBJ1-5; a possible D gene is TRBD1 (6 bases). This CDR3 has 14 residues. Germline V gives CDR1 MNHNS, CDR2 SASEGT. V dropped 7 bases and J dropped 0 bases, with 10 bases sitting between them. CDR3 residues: CASNRENSNQPQHF. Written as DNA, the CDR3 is TGTGCCAGCAACAGGGAAAATAGCAATCAGCCCCAGCATTTT.

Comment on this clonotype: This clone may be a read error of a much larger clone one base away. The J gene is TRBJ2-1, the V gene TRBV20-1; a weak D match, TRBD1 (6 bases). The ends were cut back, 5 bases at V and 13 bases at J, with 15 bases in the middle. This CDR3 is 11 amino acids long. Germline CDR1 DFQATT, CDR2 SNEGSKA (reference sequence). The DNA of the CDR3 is TGCAGTGCTGGGGGCGAGTTAGATCAGTTCTTC. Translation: CSAGGELDQFF.

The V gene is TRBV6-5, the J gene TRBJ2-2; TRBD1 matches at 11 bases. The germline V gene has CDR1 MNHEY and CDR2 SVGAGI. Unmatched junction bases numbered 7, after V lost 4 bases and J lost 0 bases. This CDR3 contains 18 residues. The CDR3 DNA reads TGTGCCAGCAGTTTCGGACAGGGGGCCTATTCGAACACCGGGGAGCTGTTTTTT. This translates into CASSFGQGAYSNTGELFF.

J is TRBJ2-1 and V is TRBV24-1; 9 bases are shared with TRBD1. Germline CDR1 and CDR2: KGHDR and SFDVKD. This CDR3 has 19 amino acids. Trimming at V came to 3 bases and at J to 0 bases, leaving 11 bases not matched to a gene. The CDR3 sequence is CATSDPRDRDKLSYNEQFF. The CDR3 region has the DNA TGTGCCACCAGTGATCCCCGGGACAGGGACAAACTCTCCTACAATGAGCAGTTCTTC.

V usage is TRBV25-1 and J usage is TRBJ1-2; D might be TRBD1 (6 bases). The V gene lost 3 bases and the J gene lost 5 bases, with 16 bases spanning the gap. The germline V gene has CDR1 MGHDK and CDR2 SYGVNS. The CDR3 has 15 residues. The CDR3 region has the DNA TGTGCCAGCAGTGAGGGGGGCAGGGCGAGTTATGGCTACACCTTC. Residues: CASSEGGRASYGYTF.

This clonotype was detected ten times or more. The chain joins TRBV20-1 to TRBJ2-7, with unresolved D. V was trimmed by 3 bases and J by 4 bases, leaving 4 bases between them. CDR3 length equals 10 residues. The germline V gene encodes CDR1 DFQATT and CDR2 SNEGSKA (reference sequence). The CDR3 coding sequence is TGCAGTGCTAGGGGATACGAGCAGTACTTC. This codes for CSARGYEQYF.

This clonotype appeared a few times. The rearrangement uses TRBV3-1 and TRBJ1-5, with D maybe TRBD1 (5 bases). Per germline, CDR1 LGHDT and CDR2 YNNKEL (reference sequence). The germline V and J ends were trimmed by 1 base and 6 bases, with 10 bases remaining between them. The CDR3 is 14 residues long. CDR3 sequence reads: CASSQGKGFQPQHF. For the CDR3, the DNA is TGTGCCAGCAGCCAAGGGAAGGGGTTTCAGCCCCAGCATTTT.